This TCR beta chain was observed in a study of blood T cell repertoires in COVID-19. Study as a whole: The United States, Italy and Spain were the sources of the acute and convalescent COVID-19 samples.

Original methodology: Nucleated cell number was recorded as an estimate derived from reference gene primer amplification. Method: immunoSEQ multiplex PCR; TCRdb's copy keeps in-frame clones and lacks some. Clonal size and the V and J genes are those of that table, whereas D and trimming came from the DNA. The repertoire has a few hundred thousand clones, 80% to 90% of them found once; the top ten carry roughly 5.9%. Looked up from germline, CDR1 is SGHTS and CDR2 is YDEGEE. CDR3 length: 14 residues. The germline V and J ends were trimmed by 2 bases and 8 bases, with 13 bases remaining between them. This rearrangement joins TRBV5-8 to TRBJ1-4; D perhaps matches TRBD1 (5 bases). Sequenced sample: peripheral blood. The TCR originated in a woman in her forties or fifties with COVID-19, enrolled during active disease. CDR3 amino acids: CASSFGQVPEKLFF. DNA of the CDR3: TGTGCCAGCAGCTTTGGACAAGTTCCGGAAAAACTGTTTTTT.